This T cell receptor beta chain derives from a study of T cell repertoires in cytomegalovirus infection. Across the whole study: Public TCR beta signature analysis indicated the presence of both CMV infection and matching HLA type.

Study outcomes and limitations: Dominating the ex vivo response were TCR beta clonotypes that were CMV-specific and HLA-C-restricted. Summed public TCR beta family frequency identified CMV carriers bearing the relevant HLA.

On this clonotype: Its antigen is not known.

MiXCR, run by TCRdb on the reads, gives a single entry per CDR3 protein. The data show under 150,000 distinct CDR3 sequences, about 24% seen once. The specimen was PBMCs, sequenced either directly or after in vitro stimulation (not recorded which). The receptor was derived from a human donor in good health (CMV status not recorded). Some clones in this sample may be carry-over from other donors' samples.

The CDR3: CASRGVQPRNQPQHF. In DNA, the CDR3 is TGTGCCAGTAGGGGGGTCCAACCTCGCAATCAGCCCCAGCATTTT. The chain couples TRBV19 to TRBJ1-5, with a weak D call TRBD1 (5 bases). The CDR3 consists of 15 residues. V was shortened by 6 bases and J by 2 bases, with 14 bases between the two germline ends. Germline V gene sequence: CDR1 LNHDA, CDR2 SQIVND (reference sequence).